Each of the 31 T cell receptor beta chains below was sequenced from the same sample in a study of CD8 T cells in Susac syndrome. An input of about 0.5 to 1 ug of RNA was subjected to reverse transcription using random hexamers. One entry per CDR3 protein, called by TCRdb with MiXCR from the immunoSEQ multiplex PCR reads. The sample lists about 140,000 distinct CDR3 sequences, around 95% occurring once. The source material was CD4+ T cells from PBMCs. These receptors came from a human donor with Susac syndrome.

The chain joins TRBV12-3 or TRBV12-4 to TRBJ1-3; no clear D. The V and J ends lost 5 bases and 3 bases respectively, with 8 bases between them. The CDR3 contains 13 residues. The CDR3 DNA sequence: TGTGCCAGCAGTCTTGCGGGTGGAAACACCATATATTTT. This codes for CASSLAGGNTIYF.

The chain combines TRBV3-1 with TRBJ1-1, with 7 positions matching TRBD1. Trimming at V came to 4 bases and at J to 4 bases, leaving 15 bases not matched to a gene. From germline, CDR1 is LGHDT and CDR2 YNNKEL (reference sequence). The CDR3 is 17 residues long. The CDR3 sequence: CASSPFGDRGASTEAFF. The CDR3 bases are TGTGCCAGCAGCCCTTTCGGGGACAGAGGGGCGAGCACTGAAGCTTTCTTT.

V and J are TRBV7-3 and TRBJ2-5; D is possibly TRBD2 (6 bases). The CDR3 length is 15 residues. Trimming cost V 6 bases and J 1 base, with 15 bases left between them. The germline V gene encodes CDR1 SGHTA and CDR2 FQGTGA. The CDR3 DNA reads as TGTGCCAGCAGTACCGGAGGGGCGGGCCAAGAGACCCAGTACTTC. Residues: CASSTGGAGQETQYF.

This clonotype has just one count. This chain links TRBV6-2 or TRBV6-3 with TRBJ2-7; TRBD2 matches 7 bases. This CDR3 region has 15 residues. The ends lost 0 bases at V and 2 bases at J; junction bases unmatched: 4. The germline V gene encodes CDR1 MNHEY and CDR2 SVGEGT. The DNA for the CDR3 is TGTGCCAGCAGTTACTCGAAGACTAGCCCCTACGAGCAGTACTTC. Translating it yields CASSYSKTSPYEQYF.

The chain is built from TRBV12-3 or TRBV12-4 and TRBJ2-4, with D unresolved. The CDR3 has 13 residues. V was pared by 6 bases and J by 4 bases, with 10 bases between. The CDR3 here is CASSTRGKNIQYF. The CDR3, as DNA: TGTGCCAGCAGCACTCGTGGAAAAAACATTCAGTACTTC.

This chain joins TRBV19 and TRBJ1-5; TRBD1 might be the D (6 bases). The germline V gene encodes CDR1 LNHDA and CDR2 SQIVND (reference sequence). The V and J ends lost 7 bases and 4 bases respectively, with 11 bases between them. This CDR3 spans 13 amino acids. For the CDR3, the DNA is TGTGCCAGTAAGGACAGTCCTAATCAGCCCCAGCATTTT. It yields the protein CASKDSPNQPQHF.

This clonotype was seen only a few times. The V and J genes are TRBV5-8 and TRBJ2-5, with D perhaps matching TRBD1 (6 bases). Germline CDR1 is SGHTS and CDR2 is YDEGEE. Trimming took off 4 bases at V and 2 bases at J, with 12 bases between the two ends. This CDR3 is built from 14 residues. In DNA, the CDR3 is TGTGCCAGCAGCATACCGGACAGACAAGAGACCCAGTACTTC. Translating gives CASSIPDRQETQYF.

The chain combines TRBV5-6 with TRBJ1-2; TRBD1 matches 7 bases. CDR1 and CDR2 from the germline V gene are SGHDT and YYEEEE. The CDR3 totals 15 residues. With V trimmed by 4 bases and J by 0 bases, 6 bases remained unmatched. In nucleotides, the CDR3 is TGTGCCAGCAGCCCCTGGACAGGAACTAACTATGGCTACACCTTC. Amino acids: CASSPWTGTNYGYTF.

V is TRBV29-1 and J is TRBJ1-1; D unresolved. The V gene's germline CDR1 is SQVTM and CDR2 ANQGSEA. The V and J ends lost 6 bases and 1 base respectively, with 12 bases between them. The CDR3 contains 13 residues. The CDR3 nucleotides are TGCAGCGTGCTGCCATATACGAACACTGAAGCTTTCTTT. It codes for CSVLPYTNTEAFF.

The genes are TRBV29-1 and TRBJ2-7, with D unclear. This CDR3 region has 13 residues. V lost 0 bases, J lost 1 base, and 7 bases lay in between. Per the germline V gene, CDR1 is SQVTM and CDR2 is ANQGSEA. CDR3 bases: TGCAGCGTTGAAGATGTGGCTTCCTACGAGCAGTACTTC. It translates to CSVEDVASYEQYF.

CDR3 residues: CASSLQDGRTEAFF. The CDR3 DNA reads TGTGCCAGCAGCTTACAGGATGGGCGCACTGAAGCTTTCTTT. The J gene is TRBJ1-1, the V gene TRBV7-9; D ambiguous. The CDR3 is 14 amino acids. Germline V gene sequence: CDR1 SEHNR, CDR2 FQNEAQ (reference sequence). V lost 2 bases, J lost 4 bases, and 11 bases lay in between.

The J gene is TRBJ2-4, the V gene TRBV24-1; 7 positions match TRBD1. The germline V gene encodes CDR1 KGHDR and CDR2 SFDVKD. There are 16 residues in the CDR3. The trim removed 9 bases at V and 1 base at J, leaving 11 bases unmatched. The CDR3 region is CATLDRRWLAKNIQYF. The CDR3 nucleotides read TGTGCCACCTTGGACAGGCGATGGCTGGCCAAAAACATTCAGTACTTC.

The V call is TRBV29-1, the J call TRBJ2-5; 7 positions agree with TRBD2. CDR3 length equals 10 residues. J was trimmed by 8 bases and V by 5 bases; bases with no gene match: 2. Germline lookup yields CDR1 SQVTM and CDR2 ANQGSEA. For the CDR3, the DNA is TGCAGCGTTAGCGGGGCCACCCAGTACTTC. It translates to CSVSGATQYF.

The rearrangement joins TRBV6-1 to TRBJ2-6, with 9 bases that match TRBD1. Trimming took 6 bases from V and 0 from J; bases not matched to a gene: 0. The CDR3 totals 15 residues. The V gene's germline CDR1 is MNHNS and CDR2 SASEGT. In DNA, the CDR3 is TGTGCCAGCAGACAGGGGGCCTCTGGGGCCAACGTCCTGACTTTC. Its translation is CASRQGASGANVLTF.

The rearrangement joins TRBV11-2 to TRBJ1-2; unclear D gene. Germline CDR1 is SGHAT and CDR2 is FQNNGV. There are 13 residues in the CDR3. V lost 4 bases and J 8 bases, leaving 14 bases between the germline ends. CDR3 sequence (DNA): TGTGCCAGCAGCTCCGGCCCCGGGAACGGCTACACCTTC. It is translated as CASSSGPGNGYTF.

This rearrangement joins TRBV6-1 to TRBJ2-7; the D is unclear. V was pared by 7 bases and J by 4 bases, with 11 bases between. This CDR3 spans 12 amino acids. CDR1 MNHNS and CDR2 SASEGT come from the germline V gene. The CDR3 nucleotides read TGTGCCAGCACCACCCCTCCTTACGAGCAGTACTTC. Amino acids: CASTTPPYEQYF.

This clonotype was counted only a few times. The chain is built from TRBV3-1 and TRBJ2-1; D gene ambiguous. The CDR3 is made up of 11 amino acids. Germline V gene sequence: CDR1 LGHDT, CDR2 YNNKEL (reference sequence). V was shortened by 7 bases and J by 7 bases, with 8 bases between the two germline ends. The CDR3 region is CASKGPNEQFF. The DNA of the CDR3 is TGTGCCAGCAAAGGTCCAAATGAGCAGTTCTTC.

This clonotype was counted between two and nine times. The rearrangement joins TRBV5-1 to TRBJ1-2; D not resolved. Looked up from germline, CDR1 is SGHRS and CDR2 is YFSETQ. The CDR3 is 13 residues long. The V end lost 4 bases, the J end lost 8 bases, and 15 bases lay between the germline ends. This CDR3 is CASSAPAGSGYTF. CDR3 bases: TGCGCCAGCAGCGCCCCAGCGGGTTCCGGCTACACCTTC.

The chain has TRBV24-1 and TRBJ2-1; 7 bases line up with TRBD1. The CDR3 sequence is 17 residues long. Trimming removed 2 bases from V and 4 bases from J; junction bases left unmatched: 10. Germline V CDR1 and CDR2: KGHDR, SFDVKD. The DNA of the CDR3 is TGTGCCACCAGTGATTGCCCCCCGTGGGACAGTTACAATGAGCAGTTCTTC. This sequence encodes CATSDCPPWDSYNEQFF.

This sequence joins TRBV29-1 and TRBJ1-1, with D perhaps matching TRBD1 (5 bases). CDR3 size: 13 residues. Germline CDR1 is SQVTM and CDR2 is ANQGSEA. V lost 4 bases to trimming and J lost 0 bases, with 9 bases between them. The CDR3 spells CSVAQDMNTEAFF. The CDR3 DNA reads TGCAGCGTTGCGCAGGACATGAACACTGAAGCTTTCTTT.

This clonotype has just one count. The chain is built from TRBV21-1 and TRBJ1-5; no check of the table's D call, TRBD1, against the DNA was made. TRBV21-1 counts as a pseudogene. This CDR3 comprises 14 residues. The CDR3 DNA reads TGTGCCAGCAGCCCTCCGGGGGAATGGGAGCCCCAGCATTTT. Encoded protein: CASSPPGEWEPQHF.

Written as DNA, the CDR3 is TGTGCCACCGTTGGATTCGGTTCCTACGAGCAGTACTTC. It codes for CATVGFGSYEQYF. The chain uses TRBV25-1 and TRBJ2-7; D call uncertain. Deletions cut 10 bases from V and 1 base from J, with 14 bases between. The CDR3 is 13 amino acids. CDR1 is MGHDK, CDR2 SYGVNS, per germline.

CDR3 protein: CASSRGPSGVNEQFF. CDR3 nucleotide sequence: TGTGCCAGCAGTAGGGGGCCTAGCGGGGTTAATGAGCAGTTCTTC. The rearrangement joins TRBV7-2 to TRBJ2-1, with TRBD2 matching 9 bases. This CDR3 comprises 15 residues. V shed 6 bases, J shed 7 bases, and the junction held 10 bases outside the gene matches. CDR1 and CDR2 (germline): SGHTA, FQGNSA.

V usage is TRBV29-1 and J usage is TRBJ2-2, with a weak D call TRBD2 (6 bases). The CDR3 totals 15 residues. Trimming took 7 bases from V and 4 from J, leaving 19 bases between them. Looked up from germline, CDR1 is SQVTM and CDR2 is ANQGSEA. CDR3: CSGRADSGPTGELFF. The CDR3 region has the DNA TGCAGCGGGAGGGCTGATTCTGGGCCCACCGGGGAGCTGTTTTTT.

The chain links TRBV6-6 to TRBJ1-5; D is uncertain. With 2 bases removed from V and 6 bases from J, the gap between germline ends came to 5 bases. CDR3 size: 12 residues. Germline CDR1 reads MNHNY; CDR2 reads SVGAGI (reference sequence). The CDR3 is CASSYAAQPQHF. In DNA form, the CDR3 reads TGTGCCAGCAGTTACGCCGCTCAGCCCCAGCATTTT.

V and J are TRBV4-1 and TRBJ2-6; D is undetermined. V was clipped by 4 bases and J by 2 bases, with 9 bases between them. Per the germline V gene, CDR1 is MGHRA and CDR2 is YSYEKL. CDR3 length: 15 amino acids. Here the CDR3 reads CASSPVWPGANVLTF. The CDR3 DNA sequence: TGCGCCAGCAGCCCGGTGTGGCCTGGGGCCAACGTCCTGACTTTC.

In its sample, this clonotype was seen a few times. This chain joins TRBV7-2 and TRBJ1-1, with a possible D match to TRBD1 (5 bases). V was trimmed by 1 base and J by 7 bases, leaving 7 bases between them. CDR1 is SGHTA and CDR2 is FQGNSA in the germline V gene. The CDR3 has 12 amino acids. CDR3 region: CASSLGGGEAFF. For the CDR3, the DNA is TGTGCCAGCAGCTTAGGGGGGGGTGAAGCTTTCTTT. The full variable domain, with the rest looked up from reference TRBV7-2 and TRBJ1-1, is GAGVSQSPSNKVTEKGKDVELRCDPISGHTALYWYRQSLGQGLEFLIYFQGNSAPDKSGLPSDRFSAERTGGSVSTLTIQRTQQEDSAVYLCASSLGGGEAFFGQGTRLTVV.

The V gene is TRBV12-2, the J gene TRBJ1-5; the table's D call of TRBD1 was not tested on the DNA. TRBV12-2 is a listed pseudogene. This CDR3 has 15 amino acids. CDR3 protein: CASRLRDPRNQPQHF. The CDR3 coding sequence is TGTGCAAGTCGCCTCCGGGACCCTAGGAATCAGCCCCAGCATTTT.

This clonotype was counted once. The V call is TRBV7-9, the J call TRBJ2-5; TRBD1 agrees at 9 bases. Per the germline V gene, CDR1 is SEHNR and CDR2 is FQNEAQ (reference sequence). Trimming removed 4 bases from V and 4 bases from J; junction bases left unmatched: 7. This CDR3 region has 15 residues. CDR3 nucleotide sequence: TGTGCCAGCAGCTGGGGACAGGGCGGAGGAGAGACCCAGTACTTC. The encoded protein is CASSWGQGGGETQYF. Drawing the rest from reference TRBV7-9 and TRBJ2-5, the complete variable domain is DTGVSQNPRHKITKRGQNVTFRCDPISEHNRLYWYRQTLGQGPEFLTYFQNEAQLEKSRLLSDRFSAERPKGSFSTLEIQRTEQGDSAMYLCASSWGQGGGETQYFGPGTRLLVL.

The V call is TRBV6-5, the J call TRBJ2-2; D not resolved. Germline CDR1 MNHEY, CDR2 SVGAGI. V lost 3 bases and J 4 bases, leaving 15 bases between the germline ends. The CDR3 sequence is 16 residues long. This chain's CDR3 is CASSYGTGPRTGELFF. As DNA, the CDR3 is TGTGCCAGCAGTTATGGAACCGGGCCTCGCACCGGGGAGCTGTTTTTT.

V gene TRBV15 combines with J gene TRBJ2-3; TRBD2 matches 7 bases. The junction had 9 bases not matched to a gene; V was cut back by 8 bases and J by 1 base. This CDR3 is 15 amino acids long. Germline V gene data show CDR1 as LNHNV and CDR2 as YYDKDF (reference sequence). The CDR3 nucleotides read TGTGCCACCCGATCCGGGACTACTCGCACAGATACGCAGTATTTT. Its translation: CATRSGTTRTDTQYF.